This T cell receptor (beta chain) is drawn from a study of prognosis after radiotherapy for stage I lung cancer. Amplification of the TCR beta CDR3 (from genomic DNA) was done by two-round multiplex PCR. Primers specific to each TRBV and TRBJ gene drove first-round PCR. One entry per CDR3 protein, called by TCRdb with MiXCR from the multiplex PCR reads. Altogether around 20,000 distinct CDR3 sequences are present, 55% being singletons, with the ten largest covering roughly 26%. This clonotype was counted ten times or more. There are 15 residues in the CDR3. V was pared by 5 bases and J by 11 bases, with 14 bases of the junction left unmatched. Germline V gene lookup returns CDR1 LNHDA and CDR2 SQIVND (reference sequence).

The receptor was derived from a donor aged 50 or older with non-small cell lung cancer. The rearrangement links TRBV19 to TRBJ1-4, with 7 bases identical to TRBD1. Here the sequenced sample was PBMCs, taken before or after stereotactic body radiation therapy (not recorded which). CDR3: CASSPQAGGGRKLFF. Here the CDR3 DNA reads TGTGCCAGTAGTCCTCAGGCAGGGGGTGGTCGGAAACTGTTTTTT.